This T cell receptor (beta chain) was identified in a study of blood T cell repertoires in COVID-19. Germline-derived CDR1 and CDR2 are LGHDT and YNNKEL (reference sequence). The CDR3 has 15 amino acids. V lost 1 base to trimming and J lost 13 bases; unmatched junction nucleotides: 12. Participant-reported clinical history was the basis for cohort assignment. This clone turned up a few times. Sequencing was performed with immunoSEQ multiplex PCR; in TCRdb, only in-frame clones are kept and a portion is missing. The sample yields around 200,000 clones, around 85% seen once. The chain recombines TRBV3-1 (or the pseudogene TRBV3-2) with TRBJ1-3; 8 nucleotides agree with TRBD1. Sequencing was done on a sample of PBMCs or T cells enriched from blood (not recorded which). The receptor was isolated from a man aged 35 to 55 who had recovered from COVID-19. The CDR3 spells CASSQGTGILGQIYF. CDR3 DNA sequence: TGTGCCAGCAGCCAAGGGACAGGGATTTTGGGACAAATATATTTT.